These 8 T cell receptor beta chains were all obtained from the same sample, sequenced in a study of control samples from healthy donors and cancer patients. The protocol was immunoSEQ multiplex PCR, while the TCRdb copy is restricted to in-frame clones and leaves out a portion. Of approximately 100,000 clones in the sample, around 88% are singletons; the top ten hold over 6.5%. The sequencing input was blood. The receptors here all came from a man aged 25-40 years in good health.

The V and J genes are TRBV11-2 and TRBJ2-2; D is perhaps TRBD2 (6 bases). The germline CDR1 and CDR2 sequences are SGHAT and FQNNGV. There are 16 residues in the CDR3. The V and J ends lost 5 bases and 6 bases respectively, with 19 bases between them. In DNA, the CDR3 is TGTGCCAGCAGCCCCGGGCGGGACCTGTGGGCCGGGGAGCTGTTTTTT. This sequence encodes CASSPGRDLWAGELFF.

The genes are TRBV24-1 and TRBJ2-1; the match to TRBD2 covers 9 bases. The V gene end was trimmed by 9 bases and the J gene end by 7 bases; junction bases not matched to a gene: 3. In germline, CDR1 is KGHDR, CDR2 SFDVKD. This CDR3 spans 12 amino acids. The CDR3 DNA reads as TGTGCCACCCGCGGGGGGGGTAATGAGCAGTTCTTC. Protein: CATRGGGNEQFF.

For the CDR3, the DNA is TGTGCCAGCAAGAAGGGACAGGGAGGTAATTCACCCCTCCACTTT. Protein: CASKKGQGGNSPLHF. This chain joins TRBV2 and TRBJ1-6; 9 bases align to TRBD1. V gave up 7 bases and J gave up 6 bases; unmatched junction bases: 7. The V gene's germline CDR1 is SNHLY and CDR2 FYNNEI. This CDR3 has 15 amino acids.

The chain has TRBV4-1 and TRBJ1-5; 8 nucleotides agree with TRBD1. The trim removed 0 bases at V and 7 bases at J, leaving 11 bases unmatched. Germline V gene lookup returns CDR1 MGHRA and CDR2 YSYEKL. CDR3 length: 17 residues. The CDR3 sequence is CASSQDAQSGGAQPQHF. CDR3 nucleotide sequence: TGCGCCAGCAGCCAAGATGCACAGTCAGGGGGCGCGCAGCCCCAGCATTTT.

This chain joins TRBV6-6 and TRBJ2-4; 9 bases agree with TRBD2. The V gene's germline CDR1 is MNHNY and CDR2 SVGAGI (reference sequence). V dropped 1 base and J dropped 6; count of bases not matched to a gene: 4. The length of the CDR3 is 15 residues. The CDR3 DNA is TGTGCCAGCAGTTACTATGATAGCGGGAGAAACATTCAGTACTTC. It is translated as CASSYYDSGRNIQYF.

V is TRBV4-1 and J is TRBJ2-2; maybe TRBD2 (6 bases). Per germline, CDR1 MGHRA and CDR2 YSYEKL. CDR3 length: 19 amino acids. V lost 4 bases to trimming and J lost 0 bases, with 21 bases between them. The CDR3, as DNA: TGCGCCAGCAGCCCTTCAGTAGCGGTGGCGGGCCCGAACACCGGGGAGCTGTTTTTT. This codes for CASSPSVAVAGPNTGELFF.

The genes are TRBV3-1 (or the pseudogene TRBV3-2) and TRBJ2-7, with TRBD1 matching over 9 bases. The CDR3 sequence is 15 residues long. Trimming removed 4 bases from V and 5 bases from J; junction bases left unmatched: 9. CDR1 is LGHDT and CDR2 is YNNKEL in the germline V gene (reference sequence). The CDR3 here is CASSPTGQGKNEQYV. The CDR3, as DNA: TGTGCCAGCAGCCCGACGGGACAGGGTAAAAACGAGCAGTACGTC.

Here the CDR3 reads CAWSAKGLYDQPQHF. CDR3 sequence (DNA): TGTGCCTGGAGTGCTAAGGGGTTATACGATCAGCCCCAGCATTTT. The chain employs TRBV30 and TRBJ1-5; weak D call: TRBD1 (5 bases). This CDR3 has 15 amino acids. Germline assignment: CDR1 GTSNPN and CDR2 SVGIG (reference sequence). Trimming left V 1 base short and J 5 bases short, with 15 bases between. Full variable domain (outside the CDR3, taken from reference TRBV30 and TRBJ1-5): SQTIHQWPATLVQPVGSPLSLECTVEGTSNPNLYWYRQAAGRGLQLLFYSVGIGQISSEVPQNLSASRPQDRQFILSSKKLLLSDSGFYLCAWSAKGLYDQPQHFGDGTRLSIL.